Listed below are T cell receptor beta chains from one sample, sequenced in a study of shared clonotypes between healthy human individuals. Generated by immunoSEQ multiplex PCR, the TCRdb table keeps only in-frame clones and is missing some. Among millions of clones listed, 85% to 95% were seen once. Sequenced sample: naive CD4+ T cells sorted from blood. These receptor sequences come from a man between 18 and 29 years old in good health. Each CDR3 is given with its conserved first and last residue. A D gene is named only where the DNA matches it firmly. Expanded clones get a size class; other rows say once, few or many, or leave the size out.

TRBJ2-5,TRBV4-1,TRBD2,.,TGCGCCAGCAGCCAAGGGCTAGCGGGAATCCAGAAAGAGACCCAGTACTTC,CASSQGLAGIQKETQYF
TRBJ1-5,TRBV5-1,.,.,TGCGCCAGCAGCTTGGAGGGCAGGGGAAGCAATCAGCCCCAGCATTTT,CASSLEGRGSNQPQHF
TRBJ2-2,TRBV7-6,.,.,TGTGCCAGCAGCCCCCGTGTGTGGGTCAACACCGGGGAGCTGTTTTTT,CASSPRVWVNTGELFF
TRBJ2-1,TRBV28,TRBD1,.,TGTGCCAGCAGGGAACAGGGGGCTAGGTACAATGAGCAGTTCTTC,CASREQGARYNEQFF
TRBJ1-2,TRBV10-3,TRBD1,.,TGTGCCACCAGAGGACAGGGGGCTGACTATGGCTACACCTTC,CATRGQGADYGYTF
TRBJ2-3,TRBV6-1,.,.,TGTGCCAGCAGTGAAGGGTCGATTAGCACAGATACGCAGTATTTT,CASSEGSISTDTQYF
TRBJ1-1,TRBV5-6,.,.,TGTGCCAGCAGCCCAGGTGGAGGGCCAATGAACACTGAAGCTTTCTTT,CASSPGGGPMNTEAFF
TRBJ2-3,TRBV21-1,.,.,TGTGCCAGCAGCAGCCGGGACAGCACAGATACGCAGTATTTT,CASSSRDSTDTQYF
TRBJ2-3,TRBV2,.,.,TGTGCCAGCAAGCGGGACAGTAGCACAGATACGCAGTATTTT,CASKRDSSTDTQYF
TRBJ1-5,TRBV6-6,.,.,TGTGCCAGCAGTTACTCTAAGGATAAGACTTATCAGCCCCAGCATTTT,CASSYSKDKTYQPQHF
TRBJ2-5,TRBV7-2,.,.,TGTGCCAGCAGCTTACTGAAAGGGTACGAGACCCAGTACTTC,CASSLLKGYETQYF
TRBJ1-4,TRBV6-5,.,.,TGTGCCAGCCTCTCCGGTGAAAAACTGTTTTTT,CASLSGEKLFF
TRBJ2-5,TRBV5-4,.,.,TGTGCCAGCAGCTTGGTCTTACGGGGAGAGGAGACCCAGTACTTC,CASSLVLRGEETQYF
TRBJ2-7,TRBV19,TRBD2,.,TGTGCCAGTAGTATGGGACTAGCGGCTTCCGGGCAGTACTTC,CASSMGLAASGQYF
TRBJ1-5,TRBV7-6,.,.,TGTGCCAGCAGCCGATTCCCCTCGCTTAGTGCGGGGGGAGGCAATCAGCCCCAGCATTTT,CASSRFPSLSAGGGNQPQHF
TRBJ2-3,TRBV5-1,.,.,TGCGCCAGCAGCTTGGAGCTAGCGAGTCGGGGTACGCAGTATTTT,CASSLELASRGTQYF
TRBJ2-7,TRBV7-9,.,.,TGTGCCAGCAGCTTAGAAACAACCCTGCCCTACGAGCAGTACTTC,CASSLETTLPYEQYF
TRBJ2-7,TRBV28,TRBD2,.,TGTGCCAGCAGCCGATCGGGGGGGAAGGTCAGTGACGAGCAGTACTTC,CASSRSGGKVSDEQYF
TRBJ2-6,TRBV6-1,.,.,TGTGCCAAACAGGGTTTATACTCTGGGGCCAACGTCCTGACTTTC,CAKQGLYSGANVLTF
TRBJ2-2,TRBV11-3,.,.,TGTGCCAGCGGGAAGGGGGACACCGGGGAGCTGTTTTTT,CASGKGDTGELFF
TRBJ2-7,TRBV6-6,TRBD2,.,TGTGCCAGCAGTGCACTAGCGGCAAACGAGCAGTACTTC,CASSALAANEQYF
TRBJ2-2,TRBV6-1,.,.,TGTGCCAGCAGTGAATCGTGGGCCGGGGAGCTGTTTTTT,CASSESWAGELFF
TRBJ1-1,TRBV4-2,.,.,TGTGCCAGCAGCCAACGGCGGAACACTGAAGCTTTCTTT,CASSQRRNTEAFF
TRBJ1-1,TRBV15,.,.,TGTGCCACCAGCAGCGGTACCGGGCTCTCTGAAGCTTTCTTT,CATSSGTGLSEAFF
TRBJ2-7,TRBV11-2,.,.,TGTGCCAGCAGCTTATCGGCGGCAGGTACTTACGAGCAGTACTTC,CASSLSAAGTYEQYF
TRBJ1-6,TRBV2,.,once,TGTGCCAGCAGTGAAGCGCTTCACGGGGGGCCCCTCCACTTT,CASSEALHGGPLHF